The 30 T cell receptor beta chains given below trace back to one sample, sequenced in a study of control samples from healthy donors and cancer patients. Some clones are missing from TCRdb's copy, which holds only in-frame ones; the method was immunoSEQ multiplex PCR. The repertoire holds approximately 89,000 clones, with more than 70% as singletons. Sequences were obtained from blood. The receptors were gathered from a woman in her thirties or forties in good health.

The V gene is TRBV6-5, the J gene TRBJ2-5; a possible D gene is TRBD1 (5 bases). CDR1 and CDR2 (germline): MNHEY, SVGAGI. This CDR3 is 16 amino acids long. Trimming stripped 0 bases from V and 1 base from J, with 12 bases between. CDR3 in amino acids: CASSYSARVPQETQYF. As DNA, the CDR3 is TGTGCCAGCAGTTACTCGGCCAGGGTTCCCCAAGAGACCCAGTACTTC.

The rearrangement links TRBV6-5 to TRBJ2-7; D is possibly TRBD1 (6 bases). This CDR3 is built from 15 residues. The V end was cut by 7 bases, the J end by 5 bases, with 21 bases between. Looked up from germline, CDR1 is MNHEY and CDR2 is SVGAGI. CDR3 sequence: CASTKDPARGHEQYF. The CDR3 DNA reads as TGTGCCAGCACCAAAGATCCCGCCAGGGGCCACGAGCAGTACTTC.

The chain recombines TRBV30 with TRBJ1-1; unclear D gene. Trimming cost V 5 bases and J 0 bases, with 19 bases left between them. Looked up from germline, CDR1 is GTSNPN and CDR2 is SVGIG (reference sequence). This CDR3 has 16 residues. The CDR3 protein is CAWVVNERTLNTEAFF. As DNA, the CDR3 is TGTGCCTGGGTAGTTAATGAAAGGACGTTGAACACTGAAGCTTTCTTT. The full variable domain, in which reference TRBV30 and TRBJ1-1 provide the parts outside the CDR3, is SQTIHQWPATLVQPVGSPLSLECTVEGTSNPNLYWYRQAAGRGLQLLFYSVGIGQISSEVPQNLSASRPQDRQFILSSKKLLLSDSGFYLCAWVVNERTLNTEAFFGQGTRLTVV.

The J gene is TRBJ1-1, the V gene TRBV5-6; 8 nucleotides agree with TRBD1. Germline CDR1 SGHDT, CDR2 YYEEEE. The J segment lost 1 base and the V segment lost 1 base, leaving 9 bases of the junction unmatched. The CDR3 consists of 17 residues. The DNA for the CDR3 is TGTGCCAGCAGCTTGTATGACGTTGGGACAGGGAACACTGAAGCTTTCTTT. This gives the protein CASSLYDVGTGNTEAFF.

The chain links TRBV19 to TRBJ1-1, with a weak D call TRBD1 (5 bases). There are 13 residues in the CDR3. Trimming took off 9 bases at V and 4 bases at J, with 15 bases between the two ends. Germline CDR1 is LNHDA and CDR2 is SQIVND (reference sequence). The CDR3 nucleotides are TGTGCCAGCAAGGGACCGGCCGGCACTGAAGCTTTCTTT. This codes for CASKGPAGTEAFF.

CDR3 residues: CASSLVGGGSRSYEQYF. CDR3 nucleotides: TGCGCCAGCAGCTTGGTCGGAGGCGGGTCGCGCTCCTACGAGCAGTACTTC. The gene calls are TRBV5-1 and TRBJ2-7; tentatively, D is TRBD2 (5 bases). V shed 0 bases and J shed 0 bases, with 16 bases lying between them. This CDR3 comprises 17 residues. Germline V gene sequence: CDR1 SGHRS, CDR2 YFSETQ.

This clone was seen only a few times. The chain joins TRBV20-1 to TRBJ1-2, with D perhaps matching TRBD1 (5 bases). Trimming left V 6 bases short and J 4 bases short, with 9 bases between. This CDR3 spans 11 amino acids. Germline V CDR1 and CDR2: DFQATT, SNEGSKA (reference sequence). CDR3 in DNA: TGCAGTGCGGACAAGGGCTATGGCTACACCTTC. It codes for CSADKGYGYTF.

The genes are TRBV6-2 or TRBV6-3 and TRBJ2-5, with 15 bases aligning to TRBD2. J gave up 5 bases and V 4 bases, and 11 bases lay outside the gene matches. The CDR3 consists of 18 residues. Germline V gives CDR1 MNHEY, CDR2 SVGEGT. The CDR3 DNA follows: TGTGCCAGCAGTTTCCCCGGGACTAGCGGGGGGACCCCGGAGACCCAGTACTTC. This sequence encodes CASSFPGTSGGTPETQYF.

This chain connects TRBV4-3 to TRBJ1-1; weak D call: TRBD1 (5 bases). Trimming removed 1 base from V and 2 bases from J, with 17 bases in between. The CDR3 consists of 17 residues. Germline V lookup: CDR1 LGHNA, CDR2 YSLEER. The CDR3: CASSQALPQGTNTEAFF. The CDR3 DNA is TGCGCCAGCAGCCAAGCCCTCCCCCAGGGAACCAACACTGAAGCTTTCTTT.

This clone came up once. This rearrangement joins TRBV30 to TRBJ2-3, with D hard to call. CDR1 is GTSNPN and CDR2 is SVGIG in the germline V gene (reference sequence). The CDR3 is 10 residues long. Trimming took off 5 bases at V and 5 bases at J, with 5 bases between the two ends. The CDR3 is CAWSGDTQYF. CDR3 bases: TGTGCCTGGTCCGGAGATACGCAGTATTTT.

This sequence joins TRBV5-6 and TRBJ1-1, with D unresolved. The germline CDR1 and CDR2 sequences are SGHDT and YYEEEE. Trimming took 3 bases from V and 8 from J, leaving 11 bases between them. The CDR3 totals 12 residues. The CDR3 sequence: CASSSPWGEAFF. Here the CDR3 DNA reads TGTGCCAGCAGCTCCCCCTGGGGAGAAGCTTTCTTT.

V gene TRBV7-9 combines with J gene TRBJ1-4, with unresolved D. Trimming removed 1 base at V and 8 bases at J, with 14 bases between. The CDR3 contains 15 residues. Germline CDR1 and CDR2: SEHNR and FQNEAQ (reference sequence). CDR3 amino acids: CASSLGSQMGEKLFF. The DNA of the CDR3 is TGTGCCAGCAGCTTAGGATCCCAAATGGGGGAAAAACTGTTTTTT.

The genes are TRBV6-5 and TRBJ1-1, with no clear D. The CDR3 is 15 amino acids. Trimming took 7 bases from V and 0 from J, leaving 15 bases between them. CDR1 is MNHEY and CDR2 is SVGAGI in the germline V gene. CDR3 residues: CASTFGGSLNTEAFF. CDR3 DNA sequence: TGTGCCAGCACCTTCGGCGGCTCCTTGAACACTGAAGCTTTCTTT.

This rearrangement joins TRBV4-3 to TRBJ1-4; D might be TRBD1 (5 bases). In germline, CDR1 is LGHNA, CDR2 YSLEER. The CDR3 length is 17 residues. Trimming removed 0 bases from V and 7 bases from J, with 18 bases in between. The CDR3 is CASSQDWPGGLFEKLFF. The CDR3 region has the DNA TGCGCCAGCAGCCAAGATTGGCCCGGGGGTCTTTTTGAAAAACTGTTTTTT.

This clone has just one count. The chain joins TRBV12-5 to TRBJ1-5; D is perhaps TRBD1 (5 bases). The CDR3 covers 14 residues. CDR1 and CDR2 from the germline V gene are LGHNT and FRNRAP. Trimming pared 2 bases from V and 1 base from J, leaving 6 bases between. The DNA for the CDR3 is TGTGCTAGTGGTTTGTGGGGGAGCAATCAGCCCCAGCATTTT. It encodes CASGLWGSNQPQHF.

The V gene is TRBV15, the J gene TRBJ1-2, with TRBD1 identical over 8 bases. Germline V gives CDR1 LNHNV, CDR2 YYDKDF (reference sequence). This CDR3 has 16 amino acids. V trimming: 5 bases; J trimming: 4 bases; junction bases outside the gene matches: 12. CDR3 DNA: TGTGCCACCAGCGAGCAGGACAGGGAGAATCTCTATGGCTACACCTTC. It is translated as CATSEQDRENLYGYTF.

The sample holds a few counts of this clone. V and J are TRBV30 and TRBJ2-1; D not certain. The V end lost 5 bases, the J end lost 7 bases, and 12 bases lay between the germline ends. This CDR3 is 12 amino acids long. Germline V lookup: CDR1 GTSNPN, CDR2 SVGIG (reference sequence). CDR3 nucleotide sequence: TGTGCCTGGGGGCACGACAAAAATGAGCAGTTCTTC. Translation: CAWGHDKNEQFF.

The rearrangement links TRBV6-5 to TRBJ2-2, with 9 bases aligning to TRBD1. From germline, CDR1 is MNHEY and CDR2 SVGAGI. The V and J ends lost 6 bases and 8 bases, in that order; junction bases with no gene match: 7. This CDR3 has 14 residues. The CDR3 here is CASRMTGGMGELFF. CDR3 nucleotides: TGTGCCAGCAGGATGACAGGGGGTATGGGGGAGCTGTTTTTT.

The chain uses TRBV5-1 and TRBJ1-1; no firm D call. Germline CDR1 SGHRS, CDR2 YFSETQ. V gave up 4 bases and J gave up 10 bases, with 17 bases separating them. The CDR3 spans 13 residues. CDR3 sequence reads: CASSASPGEGAFF. The CDR3 DNA reads as TGCGCCAGCAGCGCCAGTCCGGGAGAGGGAGCTTTCTTT. The full variable domain, rest sourced from reference TRBV5-1 and TRBJ1-1, is KAGVTQTPRYLIKTRGQQVTLSCSPISGHRSVSWYQQTPGQGLQFLFEYFSETQRNKGNFPGRFSGRQFSNSRSEMNVSTLELGDSALYLCASSASPGEGAFFGQGTRLTVV.

V and J are TRBV29-1 and TRBJ1-2; TRBD1 might be the D (5 bases). Trimming removed 8 bases at V and 4 bases at J, with 14 bases between. Germline loops: CDR1 SQVTM, CDR2 ANQGSEA. The CDR3 sequence is 12 residues long. The CDR3 region has the DNA TGCAGCACCCGCTTGGGGGTCTATGGCTACACCTTC. Translated: CSTRLGVYGYTF.

This clone is a singleton in its sample. This chain links TRBV6-2 or TRBV6-3 with TRBJ2-1, with TRBD2 matching 11 bases. The CDR3 covers 15 residues. Germline V gene lookup returns CDR1 MNHEY and CDR2 SVGEGT. Trimming at V came to 6 bases and at J to 4 bases, leaving 5 bases not matched to a gene. The CDR3 coding sequence is TGTGCCAGCAGCGAACTAGCGGGGGTTTACAATGAGCAGTTCTTC. Protein: CASSELAGVYNEQFF.

The chain uses TRBV4-1 and TRBJ1-2; D gene unclear. Germline CDR1 is MGHRA and CDR2 is YSYEKL. The ends were cut back, 2 bases at V and 8 bases at J, with 12 bases in the middle. CDR3 length: 13 residues. The CDR3 DNA sequence: TGCGCCAGCAGCCAATACCCCCTGCGAGGCTACACCTTC. Translated: CASSQYPLRGYTF.

The V gene is TRBV5-1, the J gene TRBJ2-3; 10 bases agree with TRBD2. Trimming cost V 6 bases and J 0 bases; bases outside gene matches: 10. The CDR3 is made up of 17 amino acids. CDR1 and CDR2 from the germline V gene are SGHRS and YFSETQ. DNA of the CDR3: TGCGCCAGCATTGCAGGCCTAGCGGGGGTGAGCACAGATACGCAGTATTTT. Its protein product is CASIAGLAGVSTDTQYF.

This clone has more than one count but fewer than ten. The V gene is TRBV7-8, the J gene TRBJ2-1; possibly TRBD1 or TRBD2 for D (6 bases each). The CDR3 spans 16 residues. V was trimmed by 3 bases and J by 3 bases, leaving 15 bases between them. Looked up from germline, CDR1 is SGHVS and CDR2 is FQNEAQ. CDR3: CASSLMYGGVYNEQFF. The CDR3 DNA reads as TGTGCCAGCAGCTTGATGTACGGGGGCGTCTACAATGAGCAGTTCTTC.

The chain carries TRBV7-3 and TRBJ2-2, with D hard to call. Germline CDR1 reads SGHTA; CDR2 reads FQGTGA. The length of the CDR3 is 13 residues. Trimming cost V 1 base and J 4 bases, with 4 bases left between them. Written as DNA, the CDR3 is TGTGCCAGCAGCTTAAGAGTCACCGGGGAGCTGTTTTTT. Encoded protein: CASSLRVTGELFF.

With respect to this clone: The same CDR3 also results from other DNA sequences found in this sample. This chain joins TRBV5-1 and TRBJ2-2; TRBD2 matches 11 bases. This CDR3 comprises 16 residues. The germline V gene has CDR1 SGHRS and CDR2 YFSETQ. Trimming took 0 bases from V and 7 from J; bases not matched to a gene: 5. The CDR3 DNA is TGCGCCAGCAGCTTGGGATCTAGCGGGGGGCACGGGGAGCTGTTTTTT. It specifies CASSLGSSGGHGELFF.

This rearrangement joins TRBV13 to TRBJ2-7, with 10 bases aligning to TRBD2. The CDR3 covers 17 residues. Per the germline V gene, CDR1 is PRHDT and CDR2 is FYEKMQ (reference sequence). V dropped 5 bases and J dropped 3; count of bases not matched to a gene: 13. The CDR3 DNA follows: TGTGCCAGCAGCCCCCATCTGACTAGCGGGCCCTTCTACGAGCAGTACTTC. Protein: CASSPHLTSGPFYEQYF.

V and J are TRBV18 and TRBJ1-2; D may be TRBD1 (6 bases). CDR1 is KGHSH and CDR2 is LQKENI in the germline V gene. Trimming left V 2 bases short and J 0 bases short, with 10 bases between. The CDR3 is made up of 15 amino acids. The CDR3 loop is CASSPEGGTNYGYTF. DNA for the CDR3: TGTGCCAGCTCACCAGAAGGGGGGACTAACTATGGCTACACCTTC.

V is TRBV12-3 or TRBV12-4 and J is TRBJ2-7; D is uncertain. The CDR3 spans 12 residues. Trimming took 3 bases from V and 6 from J, leaving 9 bases between them. For the CDR3, the DNA is TGTGCCAGCAGTTTCGGACCGGGCGAGCAGTACTTC. The encoded protein is CASSFGPGEQYF.

The genes are TRBV6-5 and TRBJ1-5, with TRBD1 as a possible D gene (5 bases). The germline V gene encodes CDR1 MNHEY and CDR2 SVGAGI. The CDR3 has 14 residues. The V end lost 0 bases, the J end lost 7 bases, and 10 bases lay between the germline ends. CDR3: CASSYSGGGQPQHF. The CDR3, as DNA: TGTGCCAGCAGTTACTCTGGGGGAGGGCAGCCCCAGCATTTT.